The source of this TCR beta chain is a study of shared clonotypes between healthy human individuals. At the level of the study: Per-donor plates numbered three CD4 naive, three CD4 memory, two CD8 naive and one CD8 memory. The study's findings and limits: The rarefaction results pointed to incomplete sorted-subset sequencing despite large depth. Represented genetic and exposure-history diversity was restricted by having few donors.

Turning to this clone: Its antigen is unknown.

Genomic DNA from each subset was divided evenly over several immunoSEQ plates. The data were produced by immunoSEQ multiplex PCR, yet TCRdb's version contains in-frame clones alone and is incomplete. The data contain around 990,000 clones, 60% to 80% of them singletons. This TCR derives from a man aged 18-30 years in good health. Some clones in this sample may be carry-over from other donors' samples. Sequencing was carried out using memory CD4+ T cells from PBMCs. Subset noted: CD45RA-negative fraction.

The CDR3 reads CASRAGVGTGELFF. The DNA for the CDR3 is TGTGCCAGCAGAGCGGGAGTGGGCACCGGGGAGCTGTTTTTT. The gene calls are TRBV5-4 and TRBJ2-2; TRBD2 matches 8 bases. The CDR3 has 14 amino acids. The germline gives CDR1 SGHNT, CDR2 YYREEE (reference sequence). V trimming: 5 bases; J trimming: 4 bases; junction bases outside the gene matches: 4.